These T cell receptor beta chains were read from a single sample in a study of control samples from healthy donors and cancer patients. Libraries were prepared by immunoSEQ multiplex PCR; TCRdb keeps only in-frame clonotypes and omits some of them. The sample has approximately 58,000 clones, approximately 86% seen once. The sequenced sample was PBMCs. These receptors all come from a man between 60 and 70 years old with head and neck cancer. Each CDR3 is given with its conserved first and last residue. D genes are given only for firm matches. Clone sizes are given selectively: once, few, many, or a class where the clone is expanded.

DNA: TGTGCCAGTAGTATCCTGGCTAGCGGGGATGAGCAGTTCTTC
CDR3: CASSILASGDEQFF
J: TRBJ2-1
size: .
D: TRBD2
V: TRBV19

DNA: TGTGCCAGCAGCTTGAGGTCTACCCTGAACACCGGGGAGCTGTTTTTT
CDR3: CASSLRSTLNTGELFF
J: TRBJ2-2
size: .
D: .
V: TRBV5-4

DNA: TGTGCCAGTAGTATTCTTGGGAATCAGCCCCAGCATTTT
CDR3: CASSILGNQPQHF
J: TRBJ1-5
size: .
D: .
V: TRBV19

DNA: TGTGCCAGCAGTCAAGGCGAGACCCAGTACTTC
CDR3: CASSQGETQYF
J: TRBJ2-5
size: .
D: .
V: TRBV28

DNA: TGTGCCAGCAGCCCGACCCTGTCCCAGCTACCAACTAATGAAAAACTGTTTTTT
CDR3: CASSPTLSQLPTNEKLFF
J: TRBJ1-4
size: once
D: .
V: TRBV4-2

DNA: TGTGCCAGCTCACTATCCCGGGCCGGAGAGAACACTGAAGCTTTCTTT
CDR3: CASSLSRAGENTEAFF
J: TRBJ1-1
size: .
D: .
V: TRBV18

DNA: TGTGCCAGCAGCGTAGGGCAGAATGTGAATCAGCCCCAGCATTTT
CDR3: CASSVGQNVNQPQHF
J: TRBJ1-5
size: .
D: .
V: TRBV9

DNA: TGCAGCGTAGCGGGACAGGCGAACACTGAAGCTTTCTTT
CDR3: CSVAGQANTEAFF
J: TRBJ1-1
size: .
D: TRBD1
V: TRBV29-1

DNA: TGTGCCTGGAGTGGTATTACGCGCACAGATACGCAGTATTTT
CDR3: CAWSGITRTDTQYF
J: TRBJ2-3
size: .
D: .
V: TRBV30

DNA: TGTGCCAGCAGCTTGGGTGTGGCGGGGGCGGGAGATACGCAGTATTTT
CDR3: CASSLGVAGAGDTQYF
J: TRBJ2-3
size: .
D: .
V: TRBV5-4

DNA: TGCGCCAGCAGCTTGGGGACGGGAGGACACTACGAGCAGTACTTC
CDR3: CASSLGTGGHYEQYF
J: TRBJ2-7
size: once
D: TRBD2
V: TRBV5-1

DNA: TGCGCCAGCATGCAGACGGGACAGGCGGGGTTCAAGACCCAGTACTTC
CDR3: CASMQTGQAGFKTQYF
J: TRBJ2-5
size: .
D: TRBD1
V: TRBV5-1

DNA: TGTGCCAGCAGCCCACGGGGGACAGATACGCAGTATTTT
CDR3: CASSPRGTDTQYF
J: TRBJ2-3
size: .
D: .
V: TRBV7-3

DNA: TGTGCCAGCAGCGCAAGGATCTCTGGAAACACCATATATTTT
CDR3: CASSARISGNTIYF
J: TRBJ1-3
size: .
D: .
V: TRBV6-2/TRBV6-3

DNA: TGTGCCACCAGCAGAGTGAGGGGGGGCCTGGCCGGGGAGCTGTTTTTT
CDR3: CATSRVRGGLAGELFF
J: TRBJ2-2
size: .
D: .
V: TRBV15

DNA: TGTGCCTTTCTCGTGGAGGGGGCGCCCCTAGAGACCCAGTACTTC
CDR3: CAFLVEGAPLETQYF
J: TRBJ2-5
size: once
D: .
V: TRBV6-4

DNA: TGTGCCAGCAGCTTAATTACTAGCGGGAACGATGAGCAGTTCTTC
CDR3: CASSLITSGNDEQFF
J: TRBJ2-1
size: few
D: TRBD2
V: TRBV7-3

DNA: TGTGCCAGCAGCAAGGGGGCCTCGAACACCGGGGAGCTGTTTTTT
CDR3: CASSKGASNTGELFF
J: TRBJ2-2
size: .
D: TRBD1
V: TRBV5-4

DNA: TGCGCCAGCAGCCCAATAGGGAGGGATTCGGCTTTCTTT
CDR3: CASSPIGRDSAFF
J: TRBJ1-1
size: once
D: .
V: TRBV5-1

DNA: TGCGCCAGCAGCATAGCGGGGGGGCCCTACAATGAGCAGTTCTTC
CDR3: CASSIAGGPYNEQFF
J: TRBJ2-1
size: .
D: TRBD2
V: TRBV5-1

DNA: TGCAGCGTTGGACGGGATAATAGCGGGACCTCCTACAATGAGCAGTTCTTC
CDR3: CSVGRDNSGTSYNEQFF
J: TRBJ2-1
size: .
D: TRBD2
V: TRBV29-1

DNA: TGTGCCAGCAGCCCCGCGGTGGGAGGAGATACGCAGTATTTT
CDR3: CASSPAVGGDTQYF
J: TRBJ2-3
size: once
D: .
V: TRBV7-3

DNA: TGTGCCAGCAGCTTCCGAGAAGCCGGGGAAAAACTGTTTTTT
CDR3: CASSFREAGEKLFF
J: TRBJ1-4
size: .
D: .
V: TRBV5-6

DNA: TGTGCCAGCAGTTACACAGATGATCAGCCCCAGCATTTT
CDR3: CASSYTDDQPQHF
J: TRBJ1-5
size: .
D: .
V: TRBV12-3/TRBV12-4

DNA: TGTGCCAGCAGGGGAGCACCATCCTACGAGCAGTACTTC
CDR3: CASRGAPSYEQYF
J: TRBJ2-7
size: .
D: .
V: TRBV2

DNA: TGTGCCAGCAGTAAAGCGAGGTCTGAAGCTTTCTTT
CDR3: CASSKARSEAFF
J: TRBJ1-1
size: .
D: .
V: TRBV6-2/TRBV6-3

DNA: TGTGCCAGCAGTCAAAGACAGGGGATGAATCAGCCCCAGCATTTT
CDR3: CASSQRQGMNQPQHF
J: TRBJ1-5
size: once
D: TRBD1
V: TRBV7-2

DNA: TGCAGTGCTGATAGCACAGATACGCAGTATTTT
CDR3: CSADSTDTQYF
J: TRBJ2-3
size: .
D: .
V: TRBV20-1